The source of this TCR beta chain is a study of CD8 T cells in ankylosing spondylitis. Quantitative barcoded 5'-RACE was used to prepare TCR beta libraries. One entry per CDR3 protein, called by TCRdb with MiXCR from the 5' RACE reads. The sample has more than 650,000 distinct CDR3 sequences; 10% to 15% are singletons. Germline CDR1 reads MNHEY; CDR2 reads SVGAGI. The germline V and J ends were trimmed by 1 base and 1 base, with 12 bases remaining between them. The CDR3 contains 16 residues. General study results and limits: Peripheral blood samples showed relatively rare disease-linked clones, and these clones were CD8+. For ankylosing spondylitis blood, a TCR beta motif of about eight highly homologous variants appeared characteristic. Earlier literature documents some of the motif variants in reactive arthritis synovial fluid and blood. Within matched ankylosing spondylitis synovial fluid, disease-linked clones were reportedly significantly enriched.

On this clonotype: What it binds is unknown.

The material sequenced was blood, either unsorted or a sorted T cell fraction (not recorded which). The TCR sequence derives from a male donor with ankylosing spondylitis. The chain is built from TRBV6-5 and TRBJ2-3, with D perhaps matching TRBD2 (6 bases). This chain's CDR3 is CASSYWVGGGTDTQYF. The DNA of the CDR3 is TGTGCCAGCAGTTACTGGGTCGGGGGAGGCACAGATACGCAGTATTTT.